This T cell receptor (beta chain) derives from a study of cytomegalovirus exposure and HLA in healthy donors. Turning to the study itself: Earlier results showed roughly 120 million unique TCR beta sequences derived from some 190 million T cells. When 398 donors were genotyped, roughly 82% of them were found to fall in the Caucasian-associated ancestry cluster. Regarding the study as a whole: Some segments of the V type, notably TRBV6-2 and TRBV6-3, were excluded as indistinguishable.

It was with 60 Vbeta and 13 Jbeta primers that the PCR ran. Authors' data handling: Approximately 11 million of the 60 million to 80 million unique TCR beta chains counted in a later analysis were shared. Method: immunoSEQ multiplex PCR; TCRdb's copy keeps in-frame clones and lacks some. V and J calls and clone size follow that table, whereas D and trimming were derived from the DNA. The data hold more than 95,000 clones, with 76% observed a single time. A word on this clone: Antigen unknown.

The CDR3 is 14 amino acids. Looked up from germline, CDR1 is SGHRS and CDR2 is YFSETQ. The V gene is TRBV5-1, the J gene TRBJ2-5, with TRBD1 matching over 8 bases. The DNA end favors TRBJ2-7, so the J call may be wrong. The receptor was derived from a man aged 50 to 59 in good health and CMV-seropositive. The sequencing input was PBMCs. The CDR3 nucleotides read TGCGCCAGCAGCTCCGGGACAGGCCCCTACGAGCAGTACTTC. Translated, it gives CASSSGTGPYEQYF.